The 9 T cell receptor beta chains below come from one sample, sequenced in a study of T-cell reconstitution after alpha-beta-depleted transplantation in children. TCRbeta library preparation incorporated unique molecular identifiers. TCRdb redid the calling of the PCR reads with MiXCR, one entry per CDR3 protein. This sample has hundreds of thousands of distinct CDR3 sequences; approximately 13% occur once, and the top ten carry over 2%. Sequencing was performed on PBMCs, mostly from graft donor cells, taken 360 days after TCRalphabeta/CD19-depleted stem cell transplant. These TCRs come from a male patient younger than 18 who had a stem cell transplant for acute myeloid leukemia, so the T cells may come from the graft donor.

This clonotype was picked up a small number of times. The chain has TRBV27 and TRBJ2-1, with unresolved D. The ends were cut back, 0 bases at V and 7 bases at J, with 16 bases in the middle. CDR1 and CDR2 from the germline V gene are MNHEY and SMNVEV (reference sequence). The CDR3 has 16 amino acids. The CDR3 spells CASSLSNPNLGNEQFF. The CDR3 nucleotides read TGTGCCAGCAGTTTATCGAACCCAAATCTTGGGAATGAGCAGTTCTTC.

This clonotype was seen only a few times. This sequence joins TRBV5-1 and TRBJ2-2; 7 bases fit TRBD1. Trimming took 4 bases from V and 7 from J; bases not matched to a gene: 10. The CDR3 contains 15 residues. Germline loops: CDR1 SGHRS, CDR2 YFSETQ. CDR3 nucleotide sequence: TGCGCCAGCAGCGTTGAGGGACAGACCTTCGGGGAGCTGTTTTTT. This encodes CASSVEGQTFGELFF.

This chain connects TRBV6-1 to TRBJ2-5; D unclear. Per germline, CDR1 MNHNS and CDR2 SASEGT. Trimming removed 7 bases from V and 0 bases from J, with 12 bases in between. This CDR3 contains 14 residues. Here the CDR3 DNA reads TGTGCCAGCAAGAACGCACCGTACCAAGAGACCCAGTACTTC. Translation: CASKNAPYQETQYF.

V gene TRBV7-2 combines with J gene TRBJ2-7; the D call may be TRBD1 or TRBD2 (6 bases each). The CDR3 consists of 15 residues. Germline CDR1 SGHTA, CDR2 FQGNSA. Trimming removed 6 bases at V and 4 bases at J, with 19 bases between. The CDR3, as DNA: TGTGCCAGCAGTCAGAGGACCGGGGGCCTATACGAGCAGTACTTC. This translates into CASSQRTGGLYEQYF.

The gene calls are TRBV19 and TRBJ2-1; 8 nucleotides align to TRBD1. The CDR3 length is 14 residues. After removal of 0 bases from V and 9 bases from J, the junction contained 4 bases not matched to a gene. Germline loops: CDR1 LNHDA, CDR2 SQIVND (reference sequence). CDR3 residues: CASSIDRTGFEQFF. Here the CDR3 DNA reads TGTGCCAGTAGTATAGACAGGACAGGGTTTGAGCAGTTCTTC.

This chain uses TRBV9 with TRBJ2-1; either TRBD1 or TRBD2 may supply D (5 bases each). This CDR3 region has 14 residues. Germline CDR1 and CDR2: SGDLS and YYNGEE. Trimming shortened V by 4 bases and J by 5 bases, and 13 bases separated the two germline ends. CDR3 bases: TGTGCCAGCAGCCTCCGGGGCCGGGACAATGAGCAGTTCTTC. It is translated as CASSLRGRDNEQFF.

At least ten counts were recorded for this clonotype. The V call is TRBV12-3 or TRBV12-4, the J call TRBJ2-1, with 12 bases identical to TRBD2. The trim removed 3 bases at V and 8 bases at J, leaving 8 bases unmatched. This CDR3 region has 16 residues. CDR3 sequence reads: CASSFQTSGSFYEQFF. The DNA of the CDR3 is TGTGCCAGCAGTTTCCAGACTAGCGGGAGCTTTTATGAGCAGTTCTTC.

This clonotype was seen a handful of times. This chain connects TRBV4-3 to TRBJ2-2; D might be TRBD1 or TRBD2, each matching 5 bases. Germline V gives CDR1 LGHNA, CDR2 YSLEER. This CDR3 contains 15 residues. Deletions cut 1 base from V and 2 bases from J, with 8 bases between. The CDR3 spells CASSQGGENTGELFF. In DNA, the CDR3 is TGCGCCAGCAGCCAAGGAGGGGAAAACACCGGGGAGCTGTTTTTT.

This clonotype was detected ten times or more. CDR3 sequence reads: CSVEPGAHEQYF. CDR3 nucleotides: TGCAGCGTTGAGCCGGGGGCGCACGAGCAGTACTTC. The chain links TRBV29-1 to TRBJ2-7; D may match TRBD1 or TRBD2 (6 bases each). The V gene lost 3 bases and the J gene lost 5 bases, with 11 bases spanning the gap. This CDR3 has 12 residues. The germline V gene has CDR1 SQVTM and CDR2 ANQGSEA.